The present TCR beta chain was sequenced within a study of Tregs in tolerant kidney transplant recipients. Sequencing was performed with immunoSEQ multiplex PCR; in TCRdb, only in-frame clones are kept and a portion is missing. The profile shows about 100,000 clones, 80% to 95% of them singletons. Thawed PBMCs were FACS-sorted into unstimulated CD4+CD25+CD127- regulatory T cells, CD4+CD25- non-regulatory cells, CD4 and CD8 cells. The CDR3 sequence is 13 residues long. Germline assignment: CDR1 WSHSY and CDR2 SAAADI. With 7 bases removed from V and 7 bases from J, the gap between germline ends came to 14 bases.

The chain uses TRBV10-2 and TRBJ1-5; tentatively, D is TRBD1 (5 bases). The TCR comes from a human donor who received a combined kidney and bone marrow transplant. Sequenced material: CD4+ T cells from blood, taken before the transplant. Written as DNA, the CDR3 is TGCGCCAGCATGGGCAGGGCGAACCAGCCCCAGCATTTT. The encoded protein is CASMGRANQPQHF.